This T cell receptor beta chain was recorded in a study of blood T cells in healthy people across ages. A second roughly 6 to 12 cycle PCR used barcoded and J-beta primers. Every individual sample yielded 2.5 million or more paired-end reads (each containing CDR3). TCRdb analysed the 5' RACE reads with MiXCR anew, one entry per CDR3 protein. The sample carries 600,000 to 800,000 distinct CDR3 sequences, roughly half recorded once. About this clonotype itself: Its specificity is unknown. A much larger clone lies a single base off, so this may be a read error.

Study-wide results and limits: Both higher diversity and more naive CD4+ cells marked long-lived donors when set against aged donors. TCR beta diversity per million T cells fell roughly linearly with age.

Whenever a sample was processed, at least 6.5 million PBMCs were isolated. The specimen was blood. This clonotype was obtained from an elderly woman in good health.

The CDR3 DNA reads TGTGCCAGCAGTCGACAGGGGCTTAACTATGGCTACACCTTC. It encodes CASSRQGLNYGYTF. The chain joins TRBV6-1 to TRBJ1-2, with 8 bases matching TRBD1. Trimming at V came to 5 bases and at J to 1 base, leaving 3 bases not matched to a gene. CDR3 length: 14 residues. Germline lookup yields CDR1 MNHNS and CDR2 SASEGT.